The 21 T cell receptor beta chains in this list originate from one sample, sequenced in a study of shared clonotypes between healthy human individuals. Sequenced by immunoSEQ multiplex PCR; TCRdb stores in-frame clones only, minus some. The sample lists a few million clones; 85% to 95% were seen once. Sequencing input: naive CD4+ T cells from PBMCs. Subset meaning: CD45RA+ positively selected. The receptors come from a man younger than 35 in good health. Some clones in this sample may be carry-over from other donors' samples.

This clone was recorded only once. The chain combines TRBV28 with TRBJ2-2; tentatively, D is TRBD1 (6 bases). Per the germline V gene, CDR1 is MDHEN and CDR2 is SYDVKM. V was trimmed by 5 bases and J by 6 bases, leaving 16 bases between them. This CDR3 has 15 amino acids. CDR3 in amino acids: CASSLRQGMAGELFF. Here the CDR3 DNA reads TGTGCCAGCAGTCTCCGGCAGGGGATGGCCGGGGAGCTGTTTTTT.

CDR3 sequence reads: CASSLAGRSGEQYF. In DNA, the CDR3 is TGCGCCAGCAGCTTGGCCGGGAGGAGTGGCGAGCAGTACTTC. The chain uses TRBV5-1 and TRBJ2-7; 7 nucleotides line up with TRBD2. V was pared by 0 bases and J by 6 bases, with 6 bases of the junction left unmatched. Looked up from germline, CDR1 is SGHRS and CDR2 is YFSETQ. This CDR3 spans 14 amino acids.

The rearrangement links TRBV6-5 to TRBJ2-1; 8 bases fit TRBD2. Trimming took 6 bases from V and 4 from J; bases not matched to a gene: 8. The CDR3 is made up of 15 amino acids. CDR1 MNHEY and CDR2 SVGAGI come from the germline V gene. CDR3 amino acids: CASSTRGGRYNEQFF. For the CDR3, the DNA is TGTGCCAGCAGCACCCGCGGCGGGAGGTACAATGAGCAGTTCTTC.

The chain carries TRBV5-1 and TRBJ1-1; D not certain. The CDR3 totals 14 residues. V was trimmed by 0 bases and J by 8 bases, leaving 14 bases between them. The germline V gene encodes CDR1 SGHRS and CDR2 YFSETQ. CDR3 in amino acids: CASSLDPATGEAFF. In DNA, the CDR3 is TGCGCCAGCAGCTTGGATCCCGCCACTGGGGAAGCTTTCTTT.

The rearrangement joins TRBV25-1 to TRBJ1-4, with TRBD1 identical over 8 bases. J lost 7 bases, V lost 3 bases, and 13 bases had no gene match. CDR3 length: 17 residues. Germline CDR1 MGHDK, CDR2 SYGVNS. CDR3 sequence: CASSDAGQGALGEKLFF. CDR3 coding DNA: TGTGCCAGCAGTGACGCCGGGCAGGGGGCCTTGGGTGAAAAACTGTTTTTT.

The chain uses TRBV6-1 and TRBJ2-7; 11 positions match TRBD1. Unmatched junction bases numbered 3, after V lost 6 bases and J lost 2 bases. CDR1 and CDR2 (germline): MNHNS, SASEGT. This CDR3 has 14 amino acids. As DNA, the CDR3 is TGTGCCAGCAGGCGGACAGGGGGCCCCTACGAGCAGTACTTC. Translating it yields CASRRTGGPYEQYF.

In its sample, this clone was seen a few times. The chain has TRBV5-4 and TRBJ1-1, with TRBD1 identical over 10 bases. Germline V lookup: CDR1 SGHNT, CDR2 YYREEE (reference sequence). V shed 3 bases and J 4 bases; nucleotides not matched to a gene: 15. The CDR3 runs 18 residues. CDR3 coding DNA: TGTGCCAGCAGCTCCGACAGGGGGCGTTTAGTAGTGGGCACTGAAGCTTTCTTT. Translating it yields CASSSDRGRLVVGTEAFF. Complete variable domain (other parts from reference TRBV5-4 and TRBJ1-1): ETGVTQSPTHLIKTRGQQVTLRCSSQSGHNTVSWYQQALGQGPQFIFQYYREEENGRGNFPPRFSGLQFPNYSSELNVNALELDDSALYLCASSSDRGRLVVGTEAFFGQGTRLTVV.

The chain is built from TRBV15 and TRBJ2-3; 12 bases align to TRBD2. J lost 1 base, V lost 7 bases, and 15 bases had no gene match. Germline V gene lookup returns CDR1 LNHNV and CDR2 YYDKDF (reference sequence). This CDR3 has 19 residues. The CDR3 loop reads CATTEASGRAREGTDTQYF. The CDR3 nucleotides are TGTGCCACCACGGAGGCTAGCGGGAGGGCCAGGGAGGGCACAGATACGCAGTATTTT.

The chain uses TRBV9 and TRBJ2-3; a weak D match, TRBD1 (5 bases). The germline V and J ends were trimmed by 0 bases and 0 bases, with 11 bases remaining between them. Germline V CDR1 and CDR2: SGDLS, YYNGEE. This CDR3 has 16 amino acids. The CDR3 nucleotides are TGTGCCAGCAGCGTAGAAGGCCAGGGAAGCACAGATACGCAGTATTTT. Translation: CASSVEGQGSTDTQYF.

This clone has just one count. The DNA of the CDR3 is TGTGCCAGCAGCCCGGGTATAAACTATGGCTACACCTTC. Amino acids: CASSPGINYGYTF. This chain uses TRBV11-3 with TRBJ1-2; D ambiguous. The CDR3 is 13 residues long. The germline gives CDR1 SGHNT, CDR2 YENEEA. Trimming took 5 bases from V and 2 from J, leaving 9 bases between them.

The V call is TRBV5-1, the J call TRBJ2-4; 8 bases align to TRBD2. The CDR3 runs 16 residues. Looked up from germline, CDR1 is SGHRS and CDR2 is YFSETQ. V lost 7 bases, J lost 1 base, and 10 bases stayed unmatched. The CDR3 here is CASSPGGEVAKNIQYF. CDR3 nucleotide sequence: TGCGCCAGCTCCCCCGGGGGGGAGGTGGCCAAAAACATTCAGTACTTC.

The chain links TRBV6-6 to TRBJ1-5; 7 positions agree with TRBD1. Germline V gene sequence: CDR1 MNHNY, CDR2 SVGAGI (reference sequence). After removal of 2 bases from V and 3 bases from J, the junction contained 7 bases not matched to a gene. This CDR3 is built from 16 residues. The CDR3 here is CASSYMSGGVNQPQHF. The CDR3 nucleotides are TGTGCCAGCAGTTACATGTCAGGGGGAGTCAATCAGCCCCAGCATTTT.

The chain joins TRBV28 to TRBJ2-5; 7 nucleotides line up with TRBD2. Per germline, CDR1 MDHEN and CDR2 SYDVKM. V dropped 5 bases and J dropped 3; count of bases not matched to a gene: 9. CDR3 size: 15 residues. CDR3 in amino acids: CASSKPGLTKETQYF. The CDR3 DNA sequence: TGTGCCAGCAGTAAACCGGGACTAACAAAAGAGACCCAGTACTTC.

In regard to this clone: No DNA is shown, since the ends of the CDR3 on it are uncertain; the CDR3 is the one TCRdb lists. The genes are TRBV6-6 and TRBJ1-1; the table's D call TRBD1 went unverified against the DNA. Germline values: CDR1 MNHNY, CDR2 SVGAGI (reference sequence). The CDR3 has 15 amino acids, counting both end residues. CDR3 protein: CASSSSVRGRTEAFF.

Only one count was recorded for this clone. J is TRBJ2-2 and V is TRBV9; 8 bases agree with TRBD2. The V and J ends lost 6 bases and 2 bases, in that order; junction bases with no gene match: 6. Germline assignment: CDR1 SGDLS and CDR2 YYNGEE. This CDR3 contains 15 residues. The DNA of the CDR3 is TGTGCCAGCACCCCGGGACTAGATAACACCGGGGAGCTGTTTTTT. It yields the protein CASTPGLDNTGELFF.

The CDR3 DNA is TGTGCCAGCAGCCCGGGACTAGGGCGCGAGCAGTTCTTC. It encodes CASSPGLGREQFF. The genes are TRBV7-3 and TRBJ2-1; TRBD2 matches 8 bases. CDR1 and CDR2 from the germline V gene are SGHTA and FQGTGA. The junction had 7 bases not matched to a gene; V was cut back by 5 bases and J by 10 bases. The CDR3 length is 13 residues.

The genes are TRBV4-1 and TRBJ1-2, with 9 positions matching TRBD1. The junction had 7 bases not matched to a gene; V was cut back by 0 bases and J by 14 bases. Germline V CDR1 and CDR2: MGHRA, YSYEKL. The CDR3 is 13 amino acids. The CDR3 loop reads CASSQETGGRGTF. CDR3 nucleotides: TGCGCCAGCAGCCAAGAGACAGGGGGGCGGGGAACCTTC.

J is TRBJ1-4 and V is TRBV21-1; the D call in the table, TRBD1, was not verified against the DNA. TRBV21-1 is a pseudogene locus. This CDR3 is built from 15 residues. The chain's CDR3 is CASSPRDRGWEKLFF. DNA for the CDR3: TGTGCCAGCAGCCCTCGAGACAGGGGATGGGAAAAACTGTTTTTT.

The V call is TRBV5-1, the J call TRBJ2-3, with D uncertain. Deletions cut 0 bases from V and 0 bases from J, with 11 bases between. Per the germline V gene, CDR1 is SGHRS and CDR2 is YFSETQ. The CDR3 sequence is 16 residues long. The CDR3 here is CASSLELRQSTDTQYF. The CDR3 DNA follows: TGCGCCAGCAGCTTGGAACTGCGGCAAAGCACAGATACGCAGTATTTT.

V and J are TRBV27 and TRBJ2-2; D gene uncertain. The CDR3 has 14 amino acids. Trimming stripped 6 bases from V and 7 bases from J, with 15 bases between. Germline V gives CDR1 MNHEY, CDR2 SMNVEV (reference sequence). CDR3 bases: TGTGCCAGCAGCCCATCCGGGCGAGGCGGGGAGCTGTTTTTT. Amino acid sequence: CASSPSGRGGELFF.

The chain uses TRBV4-2 and TRBJ2-1; no definite D call. Germline V lookup: CDR1 LGHNA, CDR2 YNFKEQ. The CDR3 spans 13 residues. V was clipped by 1 base and J by 8 bases, with 9 bases between them. CDR3 protein: CASSQASEDEQFF. The CDR3 nucleotides read TGTGCCAGCAGCCAAGCCAGTGAGGATGAGCAGTTCTTC.